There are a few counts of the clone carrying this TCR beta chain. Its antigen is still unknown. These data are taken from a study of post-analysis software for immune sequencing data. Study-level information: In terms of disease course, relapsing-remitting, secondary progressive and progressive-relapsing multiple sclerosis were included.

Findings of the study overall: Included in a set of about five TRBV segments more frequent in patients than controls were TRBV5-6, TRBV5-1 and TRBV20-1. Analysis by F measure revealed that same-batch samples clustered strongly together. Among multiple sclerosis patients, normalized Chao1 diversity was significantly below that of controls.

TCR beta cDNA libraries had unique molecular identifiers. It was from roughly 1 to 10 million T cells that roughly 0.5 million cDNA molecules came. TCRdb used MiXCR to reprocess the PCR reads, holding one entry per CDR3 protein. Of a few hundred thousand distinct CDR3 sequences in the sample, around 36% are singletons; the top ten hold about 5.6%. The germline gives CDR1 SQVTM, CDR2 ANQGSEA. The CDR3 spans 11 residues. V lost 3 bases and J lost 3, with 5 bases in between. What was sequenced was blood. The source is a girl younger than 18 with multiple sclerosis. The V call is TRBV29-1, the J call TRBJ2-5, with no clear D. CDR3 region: CSVEAEETQYF. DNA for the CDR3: TGCAGCGTTGAGGCGGAAGAGACCCAGTACTTC.